Listed below are T cell receptor beta chains from one sample, sequenced in a study of early T cells in non-severe SARS-CoV-2 infection. Each CDR3 protein gets one entry after TCRdb re-called the 5' RACE reads with MiXCR. Counted here are some 55,000 distinct CDR3 sequences, roughly 12% occurring once; the ten biggest clones make up approximately 2.9%. Sequenced sample: whole blood. Receptors originate from an adult who was a healthcare worker with PCR-confirmed SARS-CoV-2 infection or an uninfected control (not recorded which). Both conserved end residues are trimmed from each CDR3.

CDR3 | J | V
ASSRLAGGLDPETQY | TRBJ2-5 | TRBV4-2
ASRDRESDTQY | TRBJ2-3 | TRBV6-4
SVTGTESPDTQY | TRBJ2-3 | TRBV29-1
ASSPGTTVANEQY | TRBJ2-7 | TRBV5-6
ASSHGDYLSNQPQH | TRBJ1-5 | TRBV3-1
ASSLDGERGYT | TRBJ1-2 | TRBV5-1
ASSTRTGGDGYT | TRBJ1-2 | TRBV6-5
ASSTPGTGAPPGNQPQH | TRBJ1-5 | TRBV7-8
SVRGGPDTQY | TRBJ2-3 | TRBV20-1
ASSQNRAGLAGYT | TRBJ1-2 | TRBV9
SVEFSNKNTGELF | TRBJ2-2 | TRBV29-1
ASSSGLAGSDTQY | TRBJ2-3 | TRBV5-4
ASSLGSPLYYEQY | TRBJ2-7 | TRBV7-2
ASSLQGTEAF | TRBJ1-1 | TRBV28
ASSRAAAGNNEQF | TRBJ2-1 | TRBV11-1
ASSHSRDSTKAF | TRBJ1-1 | TRBV2